The rows below give T cell receptor beta chains drawn from one sample of a study of cytomegalovirus exposure and HLA in healthy donors. Method: immunoSEQ multiplex PCR; TCRdb's copy keeps in-frame clones and lacks some. This table holds 200,000 to 250,000 clones, around 76% found once. Sequencing was performed on PBMCs. These receptors were collected from a man younger than 30 in good health and CMV-seronegative. Each CDR3 is given with its conserved first and last residue.

j_gene | v_gene | len | CDR3aa
TRBJ2-1 | TRBV12-5 | 18 | CASGLVRASGRGGDEQFF
TRBJ2-1 | TRBV5-6 | 18 | CASSFEGASGNIYNEQFF
TRBJ2-3 | TRBV6-5 | 15 | CASRTLAGGLDTQYF
TRBJ2-1 | TRBV11-2 | 17 | CASSLAASGRAYNEQFF
TRBJ1-2 | TRBV19 | 18 | CASSMDRDRGRMDGGYTF
TRBJ2-7 | TRBV10-1 | 16 | CASSESPDRVSYEQYF
TRBJ2-7 | TRBV6-5 | 15 | CASSYLQGATYEQYF
TRBJ2-7 | TRBV25-1 | 13 | CASSSNPGYEQYF
TRBJ2-3 | TRBV4-2 | 18 | CASSHAIGLAGATDTQYF
TRBJ1-5 | TRBV5-1 | 15 | CASSFAGNSNQPQHF
TRBJ1-5 | TRBV5-1 | 14 | CASSLDSSNQPQHF
TRBJ2-5 | TRBV7-8 | 19 | CASSLGRLVGQGVRETQYF
TRBJ2-7 | TRBV7-9 | 12 | CSSRSDRQKQYF
TRBJ1-2 | TRBV28 | 14 | CASSSPPTGYGYTF
TRBJ2-2 | TRBV15 | 16 | CATSKARGLYTGELFF
TRBJ2-7 | TRBV6-1 | 13 | CASSAGTGGTQYF
TRBJ2-3 | TRBV4-2 | 23 | CASSPGTSGSLGRSRTSTDTQYF
TRBJ1-1 | TRBV18 | 14 | CASLPQGENTEAFF
TRBJ2-1 | TRBV7-3 | 17 | CASSSSPGGPYYNEQFF
TRBJ2-7 | TRBV5-5 | 16 | CASSFTLGLGSYEQYF
TRBJ2-7 | TRBV29-1 | 13 | CSVGLGSSYEQYF
TRBJ1-5 | TRBV28 | 13 | CASSLGQISTQHF
TRBJ1-1 | TRBV5-4 | 16 | CASSFIGAGKDTEAFF
TRBJ1-2 | TRBV2 | 15 | CASSEAVGGTYGYTF
TRBJ2-3 | TRBV15 | 15 | CATRAVRSGTDTQYF
TRBJ2-3 | TRBV2 | 15 | CASSVGAQSTDTQYF
TRBJ2-7 | TRBV4-1 | 16 | CTSSRDRTSGTYEQYF
TRBJ1-1 | TRBV5-1 | 15 | CASSPSDSTATEAFF
TRBJ2-1 | TRBV28 | 15 | CASSPAAAGRNEQFF
TRBJ2-3 | TRBV13 | 14 | CASSPLGGKDTQYF
TRBJ1-2 | TRBV27 | 15 | CASSSELGWVNGYTF
TRBJ2-5 | TRBV30 | 13 | CAWSLGGWETQYF
TRBJ1-5 | TRBV6-1 | 15 | CASDKDTYSNQPQHF
TRBJ2-7 | TRBV18 | 15 | CASSPGLAGFYEQYF
TRBJ2-2 | TRBV11-2 | 14 | CASSLGLADGELFF
TRBJ2-2 | TRBV14 | 14 | CASSQDGRGGELFF
TRBJ1-3 | TRBV15 | 17 | CATSRDYTGSNGNTIYF
TRBJ2-7 | TRBV11-2 | 12 | CASSLDGYEQYF
TRBJ2-7 | TRBV30 | 16 | CAWSPPRSQAGGEQYF
TRBJ2-7 | TRBV6-5 | 15 | CASSPDRLISYEQYF
TRBJ2-5 | TRBV30 | 15 | CAWSRGQVLGETQYF
TRBJ2-3 | TRBV4-1 | 18 | CASSQRPLKAPSTDTQYF
TRBJ2-1 | TRBV6-5 | 16 | CASSSREFWIYNEQFF
TRBJ1-1 | TRBV10-3 | 13 | CAIRDRGNTEAFF
TRBJ1-2 | TRBV19 | 12 | CASSLGAQGYTF
TRBJ2-3 | TRBV2 | 16 | CASSEVFPGIADTQYF
TRBJ1-2 | TRBV9 | 15 | CASSVGGRGRDGYTF
TRBJ1-4 | TRBV5-6 | 16 | CASSPMNSPANEKLFF
TRBJ1-1 | TRBV15 | 14 | CATSTGGFLTEAFF
TRBJ2-4 | TRBV7-9 | 16 | CASSLVIGPPGDIQYF
TRBJ1-4 | TRBV6-1 | 16 | CASSETGGFINEKLFF
TRBJ1-1 | TRBV5-6 | 15 | CASSPIQGIGTEAFF
TRBJ2-7 | TRBV4-2 | 18 | CASSHVESPGLEAYEQYF